The source of this T cell receptor beta chain is a study of shared clonotypes between healthy human individuals. CDR3 length: 11 amino acids. V was trimmed by 9 bases and J by 1 base, leaving 6 bases between them. CDR1 is ENHRY and CDR2 is SYGVKD in the germline V gene. About this clone itself: Other DNA variants within this sample encode the same CDR3.

The table came from immunoSEQ multiplex PCR; TCRdb's copy has only in-frame clones and leaves some out. This table has 550,000 to 850,000 clones, roughly 72% appearing once. Source material: memory CD4+ T cells sorted from blood. The subset is: CD45RA-negative fraction. The receptor comes from a woman aged 25 to 39 in good health. V usage is TRBV10-3 and J usage is TRBJ1-1; D gene unclear. CDR3 amino acids: CAIGGNTEAFF. The CDR3 DNA reads TGTGCCATAGGAGGGAACACTGAAGCTTTCTTT.